This TCR beta chain was found in a study of cytomegalovirus exposure and HLA in healthy donors. This CDR3 spans 15 amino acids. Germline V gene lookup returns CDR1 SGHKS and CDR2 YYEKEE (reference sequence). Germline trimming cut 5 bases from V and 4 bases from J; bases unmatched to any gene: 8. The PCR contained 60 Vbeta and 13 Jbeta primers. The protocol was immunoSEQ multiplex PCR, while the TCRdb copy is restricted to in-frame clones and leaves out a portion. The data contain under 200,000 clones, approximately 80% of them singletons. This sequence originates from a man aged 35-49 years in good health and CMV-seropositive. The chain joins TRBV5-5 to TRBJ2-5; 10 positions agree with TRBD1. Sequencing was carried out using PBMCs. The CDR3 loop is CASSWGQGPIETQYF. Written as DNA, the CDR3 is TGTGCCAGCAGTTGGGGACAGGGGCCCATAGAGACCCAGTACTTC.